This T cell receptor beta chain was identified in a study of shared clonotypes between healthy human individuals. As for the study in general: Donors were a couple of women and a few men aged 18 to 49. Findings and caveats of the study: Clonotype sharing among the donors was expected to vary with sequencing depth.

Positive CCR7 selection of CD45RO-negative cells yielded the naive CD8 cells, and terminally differentiated effector memory CD45RA+ cells were excluded. All donors qualified as healthy HIV-negative adults and had experienced no recent acute infections or vaccinations. The authors distributed each subset's genomic DNA evenly over several immunoSEQ plates. Assay used: immunoSEQ multiplex PCR; TCRdb lists only in-frame clones, some missing. The sample has around 560,000 clones; around 96% are singletons. Germline-derived CDR1 and CDR2 are MNHEY and SMNVEV (reference sequence). CDR3 length: 15 amino acids. J gave up 5 bases and V 4 bases, and 10 bases lay outside the gene matches. Comments on this clone: Its target is unknown.

The sequence came from a woman younger than 45 in good health. This chain connects TRBV27 to TRBJ2-7; 8 bases are shared with TRBD2. Sequences were obtained from naive CD8+ T cells sorted from blood. The CDR3 region is CASSSVRAGVHEQYF. CDR3 coding DNA: TGTGCCAGCAGTTCGGTACGAGCGGGAGTCCACGAGCAGTACTTC.